The source of this T cell receptor (beta chain) is a study of identical twins. TCRdb called the 5' RACE reads again in MiXCR, with one record for every CDR3 protein. The table includes approximately 550,000 distinct CDR3 sequences, about 20% detected once. This CDR3 has 16 residues. Germline CDR1 MGHRA, CDR2 YSYEKL. Trimming cost V 4 bases and J 3 bases, with 16 bases left between them. The same sample was also used in a study of yellow fever vaccine responses in identical twins.

The rearrangement uses TRBV4-1 and TRBJ1-5, with a weak D call TRBD1 (6 bases). This receptor was obtained from a woman under 30 in good health. Sequencing was done on a sample of CD4+ T cells sorted from blood. This CDR3 reads CASSPHGPGANQPQHF. The DNA for the CDR3 is TGCGCCAGCAGCCCACATGGGCCAGGGGCCAATCAGCCCCAGCATTTT.